Below, one T cell receptor beta chain is given with its context. What it binds is unknown. The second PCR ran about 6 to 11 cycles with a sample-barcoded 5' primer and J-beta primers. TCRdb called the 5' RACE reads again in MiXCR, with one record for every CDR3 protein. The top ten clones hold 7.5% to 9% of a sample with hundreds of thousands of distinct CDR3 sequences, around 24% of them seen once. This sample was taken from a study of blood T cells in healthy people across ages. Study results and limitations: Researchers said unsorted PBMCs prevented a conclusive naive versus antigen-experienced comparison.

The CDR3 is made up of 13 amino acids. The germline V gene has CDR1 DFQATT and CDR2 SNEGSKA (reference sequence). V was pared by 6 bases and J by 2 bases, with 13 bases between. Total RNA amounts of at least 6 micrograms were extracted per sample. This sample also belongs to another study, concerning T cells of mothers and their children. That source adds: In each mother, TCR beta CDR3 reads exceeded 10 million; in each child, they numbered approximately 3 million. Researchers found no T cell clones that were persistent and microchimeric.

The chain employs TRBV20-1 and TRBJ1-2; D unclear. This sequence originates from a boy between 5 and 17 years old in good health. The specimen was blood. This chain's CDR3 is CSATREGNYGYTF. DNA for the CDR3: TGCAGTGCCACCCGGGAGGGAAACTATGGCTACACCTTC.